The rows below give T cell receptor beta chains drawn from one sample of a study of identical twins. TCRdb ran MiXCR on the 5' RACE reads and lists one entry per CDR3 protein. The sample has fewer than 250,000 distinct CDR3 sequences, 9.4% seen once; the top ten hold around 5.1%. Sequencing was carried out using memory (CD45RO+) T cells sorted from blood. These receptors were obtained from a woman between 18 and 29 years old in good health. Each CDR3 is given with its conserved first and last residue. The D gene is left open where the match is weak. The size field is filled for only some rows; it gives once, few, many or a size class.

CDR3: CASSLATGSNTEAFF
DNA: TGTGCCAGCAGTTTAGCGACAGGGTCGAACACTGAAGCTTTCTTT
J: TRBJ1-1
size: NA
D: TRBD1
V: TRBV12-3/TRBV12-4

CDR3: CASSSPGQSSYEQYF
DNA: TGTGCCAGCAGTTCGCCGGGACAAAGCTCCTACGAGCAGTACTTC
J: TRBJ2-7
size: NA
D: NA
V: TRBV2

CDR3: CASSQGRWGTEAFF
DNA: TGTGCCAGCAGCCAAGGGCGGTGGGGCACTGAAGCTTTCTTT
J: TRBJ1-1
size: few
D: NA
V: TRBV3-1

CDR3: CASSADAGGLSYEQYF
DNA: TGTGCCAGCAGCGCGGATGCGGGGGGTCTATCCTACGAGCAGTACTTC
J: TRBJ2-7
size: many
D: TRBD2
V: TRBV9

CDR3: CASSLTGREQFF
DNA: TGCGCCAGCAGCTTGACAGGCAGGGAGCAGTTCTTC
J: TRBJ2-1
size: many
D: NA
V: TRBV5-1

CDR3: CANSRGNTIYF
DNA: TGTGCCAACTCCCGTGGGAACACCATATATTTT
J: TRBJ1-3
size: many
D: NA
V: TRBV12-3/TRBV12-4

CDR3: CASSQDAGGPISGEQFF
DNA: TGCGCCAGCAGCCAAGATGCGGGAGGGCCAATTTCGGGTGAGCAGTTCTTC
J: TRBJ2-1
size: NA
D: TRBD2
V: TRBV4-3

CDR3: CASSPRGTSGSSNEQFF
DNA: TGTGCCAGCAGCCCGAGAGGGACTAGCGGGAGCAGTAATGAGCAGTTCTTC
J: TRBJ2-1
size: few
D: TRBD2
V: TRBV9

CDR3: CASSYRGPGSNEQFF
DNA: TGTGCCAGCAGTTACAGGGGCCCAGGCAGCAATGAGCAGTTCTTC
J: TRBJ2-1
size: NA
D: NA
V: TRBV6-2/TRBV6-3

CDR3: CAISGSTSGNEQFF
DNA: TGTGCCATCAGTGGCAGTACTTCTGGCAATGAGCAGTTCTTC
J: TRBJ2-1
size: few
D: NA
V: TRBV10-3

CDR3: CASRPTSGVAGELFF
DNA: TGCGCCAGCAGACCCACTAGCGGGGTGGCCGGGGAGCTGTTTTTT
J: TRBJ2-2
size: NA
D: TRBD2
V: TRBV5-1

CDR3: CASSEFQGGNTEAFF
DNA: TGCGCCAGCAGTGAGTTCCAGGGGGGGAACACTGAAGCTTTCTTT
J: TRBJ1-1
size: few
D: TRBD1
V: TRBV10-1

CDR3: CASSRDIALGPQHF
DNA: TGTGCCAGCAGCCGAGACATCGCATTGGGGCCCCAGCATTTT
J: TRBJ1-5
size: few
D: NA
V: TRBV5-5

CDR3: CASSYSPSGGETQYF
DNA: TGTGCCAGCAGTTACTCCCCTAGCGGGGGTGAGACCCAGTACTTC
J: TRBJ2-5
size: few
D: TRBD2
V: TRBV6-5

CDR3: CASSLRQPYEQYF
DNA: TGCGCCAGCAGCTTGCGACAGCCTTACGAGCAGTACTTC
J: TRBJ2-7
size: many
D: NA
V: TRBV5-1

CDR3: CASSQTSQGTAFF
DNA: TGTGCCAGCAGCCAAACTTCTCAGGGGACAGCTTTCTTT
J: TRBJ1-1
size: few
D: NA
V: TRBV3-1

CDR3: CASSETPGHEKLFF
DNA: TGCGCCAGCAGCGAGACGCCTGGCCATGAAAAACTGTTTTTT
J: TRBJ1-4
size: NA
D: NA
V: TRBV5-1

CDR3: CASSHTGELFF
DNA: TGTGCCAGCAGCCATACCGGGGAGCTGTTTTTT
J: TRBJ2-2
size: many
D: NA
V: TRBV3-1

CDR3: CATSRDSLPLTGVEQYF
DNA: TGTGCCACCAGCAGAGATTCCCTACCACTGACAGGGGTCGAGCAGTACTTC
J: TRBJ2-7
size: few
D: TRBD1
V: TRBV15

CDR3: CASRRAVQETQYF
DNA: TGTGCCAGCAGGAGGGCAGTACAAGAGACCCAGTACTTC
J: TRBJ2-5
size: many
D: NA
V: TRBV27

CDR3: CSARVGTWLTDTQYF
DNA: TGCAGTGCTAGGGTCGGGACTTGGCTCACAGATACGCAGTATTTT
J: TRBJ2-3
size: few
D: NA
V: TRBV20-1

CDR3: CASSRDRGYAFF
DNA: TGTGCCAGCAGCCGGGACAGGGGGTATGCTTTCTTT
J: TRBJ1-1
size: many
D: TRBD1
V: TRBV6-5

CDR3: CASSRDRGSTEAFF
DNA: TGCGCCAGCAGCCGGGACAGGGGATCGACTGAAGCTTTCTTT
J: TRBJ1-1
size: many
D: TRBD1
V: TRBV5-1

CDR3: CSARFGGYIQYF
DNA: TGCAGTGCCCGTTTCGGGGGATACATTCAGTACTTC
J: TRBJ2-4
size: few
D: NA
V: TRBV20-1

CDR3: CASSLPGNPEAFF
DNA: TGTGCCAGCAGCTTACCGGGAAATCCTGAAGCTTTCTTT
J: TRBJ1-1
size: few
D: NA
V: TRBV11-3

CDR3: CATSDPTGGNEQFF
DNA: TGTGCCACCAGTGATCCGACAGGGGGCAATGAGCAGTTCTTC
J: TRBJ2-1
size: NA
D: TRBD1
V: TRBV24-1

CDR3: CASSPSKDYGYTF
DNA: TGTGCCAGCTCACCATCCAAGGACTATGGCTACACCTTC
J: TRBJ1-2
size: NA
D: NA
V: TRBV18

CDR3: CASSGGLADPSTDTQYF
DNA: TGTGCCAGCAGCGGGGGACTAGCGGATCCTAGCACAGATACGCAGTATTTT
J: TRBJ2-3
size: NA
D: TRBD2
V: TRBV7-9

CDR3: CASSLFRSSYNEQFF
DNA: TGTGCCAGCAGCTTGTTTAGGAGCTCCTACAATGAGCAGTTCTTC
J: TRBJ2-1
size: NA
D: NA
V: TRBV7-6

CDR3: CSAPILFGGEAFF
DNA: TGCAGTGCTCCCATCTTATTCGGAGGTGAAGCTTTCTTT
J: TRBJ1-1
size: many
D: NA
V: TRBV20-1

CDR3: CASGGRHEQFF
DNA: TGTGCCAGCGGGGGTCGGCATGAGCAGTTCTTC
J: TRBJ2-1
size: few
D: NA
V: TRBV9

CDR3: CASSPASGTVEQYF
DNA: TGCGCCAGCAGCCCGGCTAGCGGGACGGTCGAGCAGTACTTC
J: TRBJ2-7
size: many
D: TRBD2
V: TRBV4-1

CDR3: CASSYRQGYEQYF
DNA: TGTGCCAGCAGTTACCGACAGGGGTACGAGCAGTACTTC
J: TRBJ2-7
size: NA
D: TRBD1
V: TRBV6-2/TRBV6-3

CDR3: CAWGRHGMLVQQYF
DNA: TGTGCCTGGGGCCGGCATGGGATGCTAGTCCAGCAGTACTTC
J: TRBJ2-7
size: NA
D: NA
V: TRBV30

CDR3: CASSPGSGDNEQFF
DNA: TGCGCCAGCAGCCCCGGTTCAGGGGACAATGAGCAGTTCTTC
J: TRBJ2-1
size: few
D: NA
V: TRBV5-1

CDR3: CASSLSEAGAFF
DNA: TGTGCCAGCAGTTTAAGTGAGGCCGGGGCTTTCTTT
J: TRBJ1-1
size: few
D: NA
V: TRBV12-3/TRBV12-4

CDR3: CASSLMGLATNEQFF
DNA: TGTGCCAGCAGCTTAATGGGACTAGCGACCAATGAGCAGTTCTTC
J: TRBJ2-1
size: NA
D: TRBD2
V: TRBV7-2

CDR3: CASSLLGPRDTQYF
DNA: TGTGCCAGCAGCTTATTGGGACCACGGGATACGCAGTATTTT
J: TRBJ2-3
size: many
D: NA
V: TRBV7-9

CDR3: CATSRRGYEQYF
DNA: TGTGCCACCAGCAGAAGAGGCTACGAGCAGTACTTC
J: TRBJ2-7
size: NA
D: NA
V: TRBV15

CDR3: CSAPSSRGTEAFF
DNA: TGCAGTGCTCCATCGAGTAGGGGGACTGAAGCTTTCTTT
J: TRBJ1-1
size: few
D: NA
V: TRBV20-1

CDR3: CASSLAGPVAMDF
DNA: TGTGCCAGCAGCTTGGCAGGGCCCGTCGCGATGGATTTT
J: TRBJ2-3
size: many
D: NA
V: TRBV5-6

CDR3: CASTWTGDGTEAFF
DNA: TGTGCCAGCACCTGGACAGGGGATGGAACTGAAGCTTTCTTT
J: TRBJ1-1
size: many
D: TRBD1
V: TRBV12-3/TRBV12-4

CDR3: CASSFWGVRTSANEQFF
DNA: TGTGCCAGCAGTTTTTGGGGGGTCCGGACTAGCGCTAATGAGCAGTTCTTC
J: TRBJ2-1
size: few
D: TRBD2
V: TRBV12-3/TRBV12-4

CDR3: CSGGTSAEDTQYF
DNA: TGCAGCGGTGGGACTAGCGCAGAAGATACGCAGTATTTT
J: TRBJ2-3
size: NA
D: TRBD2
V: TRBV29-1

CDR3: CSASPRTAEQFF
DNA: TGCAGTGCCTCCCCCCGTACGGCTGAGCAGTTCTTC
J: TRBJ2-1
size: few
D: NA
V: TRBV20-1

CDR3: CASSLEGQGQTQYF
DNA: TGCGCCAGCAGCTTGGAGGGACAGGGGCAGACCCAGTACTTC
J: TRBJ2-5
size: few
D: TRBD1
V: TRBV5-1

CDR3: CASSRLGSYEQYF
DNA: TGCGCCAGCAGCCGGCTCGGGTCCTACGAGCAGTACTTC
J: TRBJ2-7
size: few
D: NA
V: TRBV4-1

CDR3: CASRQTGLGNEQYF
DNA: TGTGCCAGCAGGCAGACAGGGCTAGGGAACGAGCAGTACTTC
J: TRBJ2-7
size: NA
D: TRBD1
V: TRBV6-1

CDR3: CASSFQEQIGEQFF
DNA: TGTGCCAGCAGTTTCCAGGAACAGATAGGTGAGCAGTTCTTC
J: TRBJ2-1
size: NA
D: NA
V: TRBV6-5

CDR3: CASSFRPREETQYF
DNA: TGTGCCAGCAGTTTTCGTCCTAGGGAGGAGACCCAGTACTTC
J: TRBJ2-5
size: many
D: NA
V: TRBV28